The rows below give T cell receptor beta chains drawn from one sample of a study of blood T cells in healthy people across ages. TCRdb redid the calling of the 5' RACE reads with MiXCR, one entry per CDR3 protein. Of roughly 2 million distinct CDR3 sequences in the sample, roughly 49% were seen once. Sequences were obtained from blood. All receptors derive from a woman in her 40s in good health. Each CDR3 is given without its conserved first and last residue. Rows give clone size only sometimes, using once, few, many, or a class for an expanded clone.

abundance	len	v_gene	CDR3aa
NA	13	TRBV27	ASSLRGEPVNEQF
NA	13	TRBV7-3	ASSLGTSEADTQY
NA	10	TRBV24-1	ATSAAGDTQY
few	13	TRBV6-1	ASNRAGSSYNEQF
once	11	TRBV28	ASSLSPPSEQY
NA	10	TRBV19	ASSIDHQAAF
NA	12	TRBV27	ASSLSGYSETQY
NA	14	TRBV5-5	ASSWSAVSSYNEQF
NA	15	TRBV7-2	ASSSLTSGTRTDTQY
once	13	TRBV7-3	AGSYRGASTDTQY
NA	10	TRBV20-1	SVQALQETQY
NA	12	TRBV5-1	ASSPDRAEEKLF
NA	13	TRBV12-3/TRBV12-4	ASLGLGGPQETQY
NA	10	TRBV20-1	SARPGNYEQY
NA	16	TRBV4-3	ASSQEWGRGRGTDTQY
NA	13	TRBV6-5	ASSYGPYSTDTQY
NA	15	TRBV6-2/TRBV6-3	ASSYSGLSPDSDTQY
NA	16	TRBV5-4	ANSLDGTSGVSTDTQY
few	13	TRBV7-2	ASSNRDKGAYGYT
NA	12	TRBV7-2	ASSLDVEGGEQF
few	13	TRBV7-2	ASSPGTGNRNEQF
few	12	TRBV20-1	SARDPLAQETQY
NA	10	TRBV20-1	SATGRGYGYT
NA	12	TRBV10-2	ASSGLRSMYEQY
NA	12	TRBV3-1	ACSQVGSVGGYT
many	9	TRBV7-2	ASSLDYGYT
NA	13	TRBV12-3/TRBV12-4	ASSQGAVLSYEQY
NA	13	TRBV10-3	AISVRQGVDYGYT
NA	13	TRBV24-1	ATSIMGQGTETQY
NA	13	TRBV7-2	ASSLTGVYTDTQY
NA	14	TRBV5-1	ASSLPIGHLQETQY
once	14	TRBV4-1	ASSQPSRRTNEKLF